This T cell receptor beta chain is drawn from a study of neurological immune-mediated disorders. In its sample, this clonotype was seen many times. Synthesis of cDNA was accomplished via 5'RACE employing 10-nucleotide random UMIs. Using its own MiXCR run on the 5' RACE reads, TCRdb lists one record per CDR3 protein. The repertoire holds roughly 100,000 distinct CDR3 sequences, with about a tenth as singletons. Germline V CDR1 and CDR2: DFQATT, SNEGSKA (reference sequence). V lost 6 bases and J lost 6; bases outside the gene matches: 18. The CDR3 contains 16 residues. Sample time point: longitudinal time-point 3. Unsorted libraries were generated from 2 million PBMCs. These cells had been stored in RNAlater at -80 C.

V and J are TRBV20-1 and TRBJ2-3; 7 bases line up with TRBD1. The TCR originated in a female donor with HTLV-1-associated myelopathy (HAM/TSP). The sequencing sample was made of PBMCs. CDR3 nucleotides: TGCAGTGCCCGAATTGATGACAGGGAGATATGGGATACGCAGTATTTT. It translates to CSARIDDREIWDTQYF.